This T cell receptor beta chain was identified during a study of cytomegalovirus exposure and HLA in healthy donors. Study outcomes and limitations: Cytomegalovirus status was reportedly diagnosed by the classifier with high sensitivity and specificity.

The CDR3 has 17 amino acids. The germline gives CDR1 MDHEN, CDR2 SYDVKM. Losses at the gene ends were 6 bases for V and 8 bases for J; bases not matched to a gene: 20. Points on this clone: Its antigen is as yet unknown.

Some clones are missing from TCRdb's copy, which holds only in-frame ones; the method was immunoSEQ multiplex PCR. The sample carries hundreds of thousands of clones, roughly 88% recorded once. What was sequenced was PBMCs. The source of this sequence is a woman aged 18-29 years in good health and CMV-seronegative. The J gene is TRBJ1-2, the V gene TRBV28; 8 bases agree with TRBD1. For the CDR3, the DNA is TGTGCCAGCAGCATTACCATCGGACAGGGAAGTAGTGGGGGCTACACCTTC. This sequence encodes CASSITIGQGSSGGYTF.